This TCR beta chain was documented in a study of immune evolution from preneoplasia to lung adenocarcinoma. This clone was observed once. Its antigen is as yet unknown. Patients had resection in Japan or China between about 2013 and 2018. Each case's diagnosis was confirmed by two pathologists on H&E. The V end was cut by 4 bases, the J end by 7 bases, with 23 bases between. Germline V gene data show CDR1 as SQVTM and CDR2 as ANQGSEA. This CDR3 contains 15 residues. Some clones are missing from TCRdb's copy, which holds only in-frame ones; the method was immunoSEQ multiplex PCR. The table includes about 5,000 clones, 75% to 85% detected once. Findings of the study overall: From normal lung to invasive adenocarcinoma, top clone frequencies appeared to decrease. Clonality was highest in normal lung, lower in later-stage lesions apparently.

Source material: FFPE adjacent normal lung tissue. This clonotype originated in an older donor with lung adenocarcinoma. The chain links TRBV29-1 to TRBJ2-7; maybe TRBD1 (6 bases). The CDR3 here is CSVATGQGQIVEQYF. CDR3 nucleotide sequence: TGCAGCGTTGCGACGGGACAAGGACAGATTGTGGAGCAGTACTTC.